This entry concerns a single T cell receptor (beta chain). This entry comes from a study of PD-1 blockade in mismatch repair-deficient tumors. Background on the study: Patients had some twelve mismatch repair-deficient cancer types, all previously treated and progressing.

Trimming took off 0 bases at V and 5 bases at J, with 11 bases between the two ends. CDR1 and CDR2 (germline): SGHRS, YFSETQ. The CDR3 runs to 14 residues. Assay: immunoSEQ multiplex PCR; the TCRdb copy retains only in-frame clones and omits some. This table has about 25,000 clones, 65% to 85% appearing once. The clonotype was recovered from an adult with mismatch repair-deficient cancer. The rearrangement links TRBV5-1 to TRBJ1-1, with unresolved D. The source was PBMCs, collected before pembrolizumab treatment. Here the CDR3 reads CASSLGEIGTEAFF. DNA of the CDR3: TGCGCCAGCAGCTTGGGGGAGATCGGGACTGAAGCTTTCTTT.